This T cell receptor beta chain was recorded in a study of cytomegalovirus exposure and HLA in healthy donors. As regards this clone: Its specificity is unknown.

It was healthy bone marrow donors who served as donors. PCR was performed using 60 Vbeta and 13 Jbeta primers. Using immunoSEQ multiplex PCR, the repertoire was profiled, and TCRdb retains in-frame clones only, with some absent. The sample yields 150,000 or so clones, around three quarters seen once. Per the germline V gene, CDR1 is SGHTA and CDR2 is FQGTGA. This CDR3 region has 16 residues. The V gene end was trimmed by 0 bases and the J gene end by 0 bases; junction bases not matched to a gene: 2. Study-level findings and limits: Prediction of most subjects' HLA-A and HLA-B alleles by TCR beta sequences was reportedly accurate. The classifier, whose performance was assessed in both the original and validation cohorts, reportedly diagnosed cytomegalovirus status with high specificity and sensitivity. For TCR beta chains, V- and J-gene trimming was later linked to a missense DCLRE1C variant.

Sequenced: PBMCs. This receptor was obtained from a male donor in good health and CMV-seronegative. The V and J genes are TRBV7-3 and TRBJ2-1; 7 positions match TRBD1. The CDR3 spells CASSLTGDSSYNEQFF. The CDR3 DNA is TGTGCCAGCAGCTTAACGGGGGACAGCTCCTACAATGAGCAGTTCTTC. Looking up the rest from reference TRBV7-3 and TRBJ2-1 gives the full variable domain: GAGVSQTPSNKVTEKGKYVELRCDPISGHTALYWYRQSLGQGPEFLIYFQGTGAADDSGLPNDRFFAVRPEGSVSTLKIQRTERGDSAVYLCASSLTGDSSYNEQFFGPGTRLTVL.